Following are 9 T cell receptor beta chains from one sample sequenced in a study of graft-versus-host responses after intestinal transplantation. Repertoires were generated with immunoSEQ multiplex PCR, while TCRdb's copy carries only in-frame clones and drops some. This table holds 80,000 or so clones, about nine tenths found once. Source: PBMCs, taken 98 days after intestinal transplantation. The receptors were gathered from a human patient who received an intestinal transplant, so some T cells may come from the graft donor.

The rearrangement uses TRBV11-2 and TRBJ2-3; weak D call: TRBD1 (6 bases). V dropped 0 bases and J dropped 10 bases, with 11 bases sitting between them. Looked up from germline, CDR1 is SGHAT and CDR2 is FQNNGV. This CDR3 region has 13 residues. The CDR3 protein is CASSLDGTGPQYF. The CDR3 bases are TGTGCCAGCAGCTTAGATGGAACAGGGCCGCAGTATTTT.

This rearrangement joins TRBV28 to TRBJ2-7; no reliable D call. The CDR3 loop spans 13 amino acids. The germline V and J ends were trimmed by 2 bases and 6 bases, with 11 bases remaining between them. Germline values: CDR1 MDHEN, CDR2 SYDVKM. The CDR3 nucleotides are TGTGCCAGCAGTTTAGGCCGGCGGAGCGAGCAGTACTTC. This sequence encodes CASSLGRRSEQYF.

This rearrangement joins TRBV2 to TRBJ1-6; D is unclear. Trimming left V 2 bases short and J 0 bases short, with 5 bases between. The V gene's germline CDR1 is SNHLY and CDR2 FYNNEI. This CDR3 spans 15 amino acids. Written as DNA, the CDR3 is TGTGCCAGCAGTGAATTGATCTCCTATAATTCACCCCTCCACTTT. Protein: CASSELISYNSPLHF.

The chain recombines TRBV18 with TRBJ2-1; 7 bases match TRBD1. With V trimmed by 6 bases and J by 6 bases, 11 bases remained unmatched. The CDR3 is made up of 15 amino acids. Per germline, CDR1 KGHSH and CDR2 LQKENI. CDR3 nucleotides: TGTGCCAGCTCCCCATCAACCGGGACAGTCAATGAGCAGTTCTTC. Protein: CASSPSTGTVNEQFF.

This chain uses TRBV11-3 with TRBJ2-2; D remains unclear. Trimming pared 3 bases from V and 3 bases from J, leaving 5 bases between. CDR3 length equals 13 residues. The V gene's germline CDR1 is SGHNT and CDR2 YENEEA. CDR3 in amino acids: CASSFTYTGELFF. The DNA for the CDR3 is TGTGCCAGCAGCTTCACCTACACCGGGGAGCTGTTTTTT.

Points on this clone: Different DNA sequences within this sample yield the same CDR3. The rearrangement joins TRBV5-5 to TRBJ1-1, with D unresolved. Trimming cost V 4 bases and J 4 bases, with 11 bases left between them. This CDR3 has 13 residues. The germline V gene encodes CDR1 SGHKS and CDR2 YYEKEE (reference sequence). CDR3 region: CASSLGVGTEAFF. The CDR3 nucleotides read TGTGCCAGCAGCCTAGGAGTGGGCACTGAAGCTTTCTTT.

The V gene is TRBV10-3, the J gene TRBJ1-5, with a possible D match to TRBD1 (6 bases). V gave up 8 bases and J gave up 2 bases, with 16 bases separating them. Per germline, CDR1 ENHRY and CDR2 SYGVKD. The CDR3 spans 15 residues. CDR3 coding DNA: TGTGCCATCGGACAGAGGGGGGGAGGCAATCAGCCCCAGCATTTT. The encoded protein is CAIGQRGGGNQPQHF.

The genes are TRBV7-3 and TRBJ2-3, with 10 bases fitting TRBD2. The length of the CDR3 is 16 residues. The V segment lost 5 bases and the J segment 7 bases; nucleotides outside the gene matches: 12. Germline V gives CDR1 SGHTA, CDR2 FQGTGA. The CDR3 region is CASSVNPGLALNTQYF. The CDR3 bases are TGTGCCAGCAGCGTAAACCCGGGACTAGCGTTGAATACGCAGTATTTT.

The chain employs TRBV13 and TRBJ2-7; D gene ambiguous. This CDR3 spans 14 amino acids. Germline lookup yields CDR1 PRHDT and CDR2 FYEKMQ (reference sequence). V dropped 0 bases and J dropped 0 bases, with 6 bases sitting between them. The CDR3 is CASSLGESSYEQYF. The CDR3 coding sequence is TGTGCCAGCAGCTTAGGAGAGAGCTCCTACGAGCAGTACTTC.